A selection of T cell receptor beta chains follows, all from one sample in a study of a mutant IDH1 vaccine in newly diagnosed glioma. Generated by immunoSEQ multiplex PCR, the TCRdb table keeps only in-frame clones and is missing some. The table lists fewer than 45,000 clones, around 87% of them singletons. Their antigens remain unidentified. Sequenced here: PBMCs, sampled from a glioma patient whose treatment included an IDH1 peptide vaccine. These receptors all come from a man aged 35 to 55 with glioma. Each CDR3 is given with its conserved first and last residue. The D gene is left open where the match is weak. For some rows the clone size is stated as once, few or many, or as a class when expanded; others skip it.

d_call j_call v_call clone_size cdr3_aa cdr3_nt
TRBD2 TRBJ2-1 TRBV28 NA CASSPTGGSSNEQFF TGTGCCAGCAGTCCCACGGGCGGGAGTTCCAATGAGCAGTTCTTC
NA TRBJ1-3 TRBV10-3 NA CAIGGPPLNTIYF TGTGCCATCGGGGGACCCCCGCTAAACACCATATATTTT
NA TRBJ2-2 TRBV27 NA CASSPGVANTGELFF TGTGCCAGCAGTCCCGGAGTCGCGAACACCGGGGAGCTGTTTTTT
TRBD1 TRBJ1-2 TRBV7-2 few CASSQQGAIYGYTF TGTGCCAGCAGCCAACAGGGGGCCATCTATGGCTACACCTTC
NA TRBJ1-3 TRBV11-2 NA CASSLGTSSGNTIYF TGTGCCAGCAGCTTAGGCACCAGCTCTGGAAACACCATATATTTT
NA TRBJ2-1 TRBV27 NA CASSPSRGYNEQFF TGTGCCAGCAGTCCATCACGGGGCTACAATGAGCAGTTCTTC
NA TRBJ1-4 TRBV2 NA CASTGFATNEKLFF TGTGCCAGCACGGGGTTTGCAACTAATGAAAAACTGTTTTTT
TRBD2 TRBJ2-5 TRBV5-6 NA CASSFGRGRGSGYETQYF TGTGCCAGCAGCTTTGGAAGAGGGAGGGGATCGGGATACGAGACCCAGTACTTC
TRBD2 TRBJ2-3 TRBV6-4 NA CASSDTSASTDTQYF TGTGCCAGCAGTGATACTAGCGCGAGCACAGATACGCAGTATTTT
NA TRBJ2-3 TRBV18 NA CASSLYRTDTQYF TGTGCCAGCTCACTCTACCGCACAGATACGCAGTATTTT
TRBD1 TRBJ1-1 TRBV19 NA CASSLDRGTEAFF TGTGCCAGTAGTCTGGACAGGGGCACTGAAGCTTTCTTT
NA TRBJ1-2 TRBV4-1 NA CASSQGGGAVGGYTF TGCGCCAGCAGCCAAGGGGGCGGTGCGGTTGGTGGCTACACCTTC
TRBD1 TRBJ2-7 TRBV5-1 NA CASSHKQGADYEQYF TGCGCCAGCAGCCATAAACAGGGGGCGGACTACGAGCAGTACTTC
TRBD1 TRBJ1-5 TRBV4-1 NA CASSLDPGQGVNNQPQHF TGCGCCAGCAGCCTCGACCCGGGACAGGGGGTAAACAATCAGCCCCAGCATTTT
NA TRBJ1-5 TRBV2 NA CASSEAEYSNQPQHF TGTGCCAGCAGTGAAGCTGAATATAGCAATCAGCCCCAGCATTTT
NA TRBJ1-2 TRBV19 NA CASSPYQGNDYGYTF TGTGCCAGTAGTCCATATCAAGGGAATGACTATGGCTACACCTTC
NA TRBJ1-3 TRBV7-7 NA CASSSRGVPGNTIYF TGTGCCAGCAGCTCCCGAGGGGTCCCTGGAAACACCATATATTTT
NA TRBJ2-7 TRBV18 NA CASSPTREGWEQYF TGTGCCAGCTCACCCACCCGCGAGGGCTGGGAGCAGTACTTC
NA TRBJ1-5 TRBV6-6 NA CASSYSSGGNQPQHF TGTGCCAGCAGTTACTCATCAGGGGGCAATCAGCCCCAGCATTTT
TRBD2 TRBJ2-3 TRBV10-3 NA CAISHEQRGTDTQYF TGTGCCATCAGTCACGAACAGCGGGGAACAGATACGCAGTATTTT
NA TRBJ2-1 TRBV9 once CASSVRSGNEQFF TGTGCCAGCAGCGTCCGTTCAGGCAATGAGCAGTTCTTC
NA TRBJ1-5 TRBV2 once CASSVEQDFNQPQHF TGTGCCAGCAGTGTGGAACAGGACTTCAATCAGCCCCAGCATTTT
TRBD2 TRBJ2-1 TRBV5-1 NA CASSWEGATYNEQFF TGCGCCAGCAGCTGGGAGGGTGCAACCTACAATGAGCAGTTCTTC
NA TRBJ1-4 TRBV21-1 NA CASPFWGQPLKGTNEKLFF TGTGCCAGCCCCTTTTGGGGACAGCCACTAAAGGGAACTAATGAAAAACTGTTTTTT
TRBD1 TRBJ1-5 TRBV19 NA CASSIRAGGSNSNQPQHF TGTGCCAGTAGTATACGGGCAGGGGGCTCTAATAGCAATCAGCCCCAGCATTTT
NA TRBJ1-6 TRBV4-1 NA CASSQVYSPLHF TGCGCCAGCAGCCAAGTTTATTCACCCCTCCACTTT
NA TRBJ1-2 TRBV4-1 NA CASSPKQGSDYGYTF TGCGCCAGCAGCCCAAAACAGGGTTCGGACTATGGCTACACCTTC
NA TRBJ2-2 TRBV18 NA CASSPDSNTGELFF TGTGCCAGCTCTCCCGACAGCAACACCGGGGAGCTGTTTTTT
TRBD1 TRBJ1-3 TRBV28 NA CASSSGGSGNTIYF TGTGCCAGCAGTTCAGGGGGCTCTGGAAACACCATATATTTT
NA TRBJ1-1 TRBV5-1 NA CASSLRGGFEAFF TGCGCCAGCAGCCTCCGGGGGGGATTTGAAGCTTTCTTT
TRBD1 TRBJ2-3 TRBV5-1 NA CASSFRTGGTDTQYF TGCGCCAGCAGCTTCCGGACAGGGGGCACAGATACGCAGTATTTT
TRBD2 TRBJ2-1 TRBV29-1 NA CSVGTLAGEQRFF TGCAGCGTTGGAACCTTAGCGGGAGAACAACGGTTCTTC
TRBD1 TRBJ1-2 TRBV19 once CASSTGGIYYGYTF TGTGCCAGTAGTACAGGGGGGATATACTATGGCTACACCTTC
NA TRBJ2-7 TRBV20-1 NA CSALPRREQYF TGCAGTGCTTTACCGAGGCGCGAGCAGTACTTC
NA TRBJ2-7 TRBV19 NA CASSSAAGTYEQYF TGTGCCAGTAGTAGTGCAGCAGGAACCTACGAGCAGTACTTC
NA TRBJ1-1 TRBV2 NA CASGGVGRDYQNTEAFF TGTGCCAGCGGGGGGGTTGGACGGGATTATCAGAACACTGAAGCTTTCTTT
TRBD1 TRBJ1-4 TRBV6-6 few CASSPGQGANEKLFF TGTGCCAGCAGCCCCGGACAGGGAGCTAATGAAAAACTGTTTTTT
NA TRBJ1-6 TRBV6-1 NA CASSGLVDNSPLHF TGTGCCAGCAGTGGGTTGGTGGATAATTCACCCCTCCACTTT
TRBD2 TRBJ2-3 TRBV6-4 NA CASSGLAGGTDTQYF TGTGCCAGCAGTGGTCTAGCGGGGGGCACAGATACGCAGTATTTT
NA TRBJ2-5 TRBV5-6 NA CASSDEDSQETQYF TGTGCCAGCAGCGACGAGGACAGTCAAGAGACCCAGTACTTC
NA TRBJ1-6 TRBV27 NA CASSLQNSYNSPLHF TGTGCCAGCAGTTTACAAAACTCCTATAATTCACCCCTCCACTTT
NA TRBJ2-5 TRBV19 NA CASSISGQPEETQYF TGTGCCAGTAGTATCTCTGGACAGCCGGAAGAGACCCAGTACTTC
TRBD1 TRBJ1-3 TRBV7-9 NA CASSTDRGRGNTIYF TGTGCCAGCAGCACGGACAGGGGAAGGGGAAACACCATATATTTT
NA TRBJ1-1 TRBV4-3 NA CASSRNGDTEAFF TGCGCCAGCAGCCGGAATGGCGACACTGAAGCTTTCTTT